The 28 T cell receptor beta chains below were found in one sample sequenced in a study of shared T cell receptors in the human thymus. Generated by immunoSEQ multiplex PCR, the TCRdb table keeps only in-frame clones and is missing some. Among 640,000 or so clones listed, more than 70% were seen once. The same data also went into a second study, on human thymus T cells.

The sequencing sample was made of thymocytes. The receptors stem from a boy under two years old with a congenital heart defect.

The genes are TRBV29-1 and TRBJ2-5, with D maybe TRBD1 (6 bases). The assigned J gene may be wrong: the sequence end matches TRBJ2-7 better. This CDR3 contains 13 residues. CDR1 is SQVTM and CDR2 is ANQGSEA in the germline V gene. CDR3 coding DNA: TGCAGCGCCTTAGACAGGATAACCTACGAGCAGTACTTC. Encoded protein: CSALDRITYEQYF.

This chain uses TRBV7-4 with TRBJ2-1, with 9 bases aligning to TRBD2. The CDR3 consists of 17 residues. Trimming took 2 bases from V and 7 from J; bases not matched to a gene: 12. Germline V gene lookup returns CDR1 SGHVT and CDR2 SQSDAQ. The CDR3 DNA reads as TGTGCCAGCAGCTTAACCCCTTGCGGGAGGGCCAATAATGAGCAGTTCTTC. It translates to CASSLTPCGRANNEQFF.

This clone was detected once. This chain uses TRBV5-4 with TRBJ2-3; tentative D call: TRBD2 (9 bases). The germline gives CDR1 SGHNT, CDR2 YYREEE (reference sequence). The CDR3 runs 18 residues. Trimming took off 3 bases at V and 3 bases at J, with 23 bases between the two ends. CDR3 residues: CASSYPGLARDRTDTQYF. CDR3 bases: TGTGCCAGCAGCTACCCGGGACTAGCCAGGGACAGGACAGATACGCAGTATTTT.

The table lists this clone with a count of one. The chain combines TRBV13 with TRBJ2-1; 16 nucleotides match TRBD2. The trim removed 4 bases at V and 4 bases at J, leaving 7 bases unmatched. This CDR3 is 18 amino acids long. Germline values: CDR1 PRHDT, CDR2 FYEKMQ (reference sequence). CDR3 region: CASSSGTSGRAEYNEQFF. The CDR3 nucleotides are TGTGCCAGCAGCTCCGGGACTAGCGGGAGGGCCGAGTACAATGAGCAGTTCTTC. Looking up the rest from reference TRBV13 and TRBJ2-1 gives the full variable domain: AAGVIQSPRHLIKEKRETATLKCYPIPRHDTVYWYQQGPGQDPQFLISFYEKMQSDKGSIPDRFSAQQFSDYHSELNMSSLELGDSALYFCASSSGTSGRAEYNEQFFGPGTRLTVL.

The chain is built from TRBV29-1 and TRBJ2-1; D ambiguous. Trimming pared 4 bases from V and 1 base from J, leaving 23 bases between. Germline V gene lookup returns CDR1 SQVTM and CDR2 ANQGSEA. The CDR3 is made up of 18 amino acids. Here the CDR3 DNA reads TGCAGCGTTGTGAGATCAGGCCTCCCCTTTGATTCCTACAATGAGCAGTTCTTC. Its translation is CSVVRSGLPFDSYNEQFF.

The V call is TRBV6-1, the J call TRBJ2-5; 11 positions match TRBD1. The germline V gene has CDR1 MNHNS and CDR2 SASEGT. After removal of 6 bases from V and 5 bases from J, the junction contained 5 bases not matched to a gene. The CDR3 is made up of 14 amino acids. For the CDR3, the DNA is TGTGCCAGCAGCTGGACAGGGGGCGGTGAGACCCAGTACTTC. Translation gives CASSWTGGGETQYF.

The chain carries TRBV14 and TRBJ2-2; D is perhaps TRBD1 (6 bases). This CDR3 contains 17 residues. Trimming took 0 bases from V and 4 from J, leaving 15 bases between them. Germline V lookup: CDR1 SGHDN, CDR2 FVKESK. The CDR3 DNA sequence: TGTGCCAGCAGCCAAGATGGACAGCCGGGGAGCACCGGGGAGCTGTTTTTT. Protein sequence: CASSQDGQPGSTGELFF.

The rearrangement joins TRBV7-8 to TRBJ2-5, with a tentative D call TRBD1 (6 bases). This CDR3 has 15 amino acids. Germline CDR1 is SGHVS and CDR2 is FQNEAQ. Trimming removed 5 bases from V and 5 bases from J, with 18 bases in between. The CDR3 here is CASSLQGYQAETQYF. The CDR3 bases are TGTGCCAGCAGCCTACAGGGATACCAGGCGGAGACCCAGTACTTC.

The rearrangement uses TRBV30 and TRBJ2-1, with D maybe TRBD2 (6 bases). The germline V gene has CDR1 GTSNPN and CDR2 SVGIG (reference sequence). The length of the CDR3 is 15 residues. V lost 1 base and J 3 bases, leaving 13 bases between the germline ends. The CDR3 nucleotides read TGTGCCTGGAGTGGGTGGGGGGAGTACTACAATGAGCAGTTCTTC. Amino acids: CAWSGWGEYYNEQFF.

The chain couples TRBV11-2 to TRBJ2-5; D may be TRBD2 (5 bases). Deletions cut 5 bases from V and 3 bases from J, with 13 bases between. The germline gives CDR1 SGHAT, CDR2 FQNNGV. CDR3 length: 14 amino acids. The chain's CDR3 is CASSLPREEETQYF. The CDR3 nucleotides read TGTGCCAGCAGCCTACCCCGGGAAGAAGAGACCCAGTACTTC.

The rearrangement uses TRBV5-1 and TRBJ2-3; 12 bases line up with TRBD2. The CDR3 sequence is 18 residues long. Unmatched junction bases numbered 10, after V lost 4 bases and J lost 1 base. Germline V CDR1 and CDR2: SGHRS, YFSETQ. CDR3 loop: CASSPKSSGRDCTDTQYF. CDR3 coding DNA: TGCGCCAGCAGCCCGAAATCTAGCGGGAGGGATTGCACAGATACGCAGTATTTT.

The genes are TRBV11-2 and TRBJ2-1; the D gene is possibly TRBD2 (5 bases). The length of the CDR3 is 11 residues. Germline CDR1 reads SGHAT; CDR2 reads FQNNGV. Trimming shortened V by 5 bases and J by 9 bases, and 8 bases separated the two germline ends. As DNA, the CDR3 is TGTGCCAGCAGCGTAAGCGGTGAGCAGTTCTTC. Its protein product is CASSVSGEQFF. Full variable domain (rest looked up from reference TRBV11-2 and TRBJ2-1): EAGVAQSPRYKIIEKRQSVAFWCNPISGHATLYWYQQILGQGPKLLIQFQNNGVVDDSQLPKDRFSAERLKGVDSTLKIQPAKLEDSAVYLCASSVSGEQFFGPGTRLTVL.

The V and J genes are TRBV5-1 and TRBJ2-1; 11 nucleotides match TRBD2. V gave up 0 bases and J gave up 1 base; unmatched junction bases: 15. Per germline, CDR1 SGHRS and CDR2 YFSETQ. CDR3 size: 21 residues. CDR3 bases: TGCGCCAGCAGCTTGGAGCGGCCCGGGACTAGCGGTCCCGGATCCTACAATGAGCAGTTCTTC. This gives the protein CASSLERPGTSGPGSYNEQFF. The full variable domain, rest sourced from reference TRBV5-1 and TRBJ2-1, is KAGVTQTPRYLIKTRGQQVTLSCSPISGHRSVSWYQQTPGQGLQFLFEYFSETQRNKGNFPGRFSGRQFSNSRSEMNVSTLELGDSALYLCASSLERPGTSGPGSYNEQFFGPGTRLTVL.

This clone is a singleton in its sample. This chain links TRBV10-1 with TRBJ1-1; maybe TRBD1 (5 bases). The germline gives CDR1 WNHNN, CDR2 SYGVQD (reference sequence). The CDR3 is 15 amino acids. V was trimmed by 3 bases and J by 1 base, leaving 12 bases between them. CDR3 amino acids: CASSDPGSGNTEAFF. The CDR3 DNA sequence: TGCGCCAGCAGTGATCCAGGGTCAGGGAACACTGAAGCTTTCTTT.

The rearrangement uses TRBV28 and TRBJ2-2; no definite D call. V lost 6 bases, J lost 7 bases, and 12 bases lay in between. Germline CDR1 MDHEN, CDR2 SYDVKM. This CDR3 is built from 13 residues. The CDR3 DNA reads as TGTGCCAGCAGAACAGCAAACGGCGGGGAGCTGTTTTTT. Protein: CASRTANGGELFF. The full variable domain, with the rest looked up from reference TRBV28 and TRBJ2-2, is DVKVTQSSRYLVKRTGEKVFLECVQDMDHENMFWYRQDPGLGLRLIYFSYDVKMKEKGDIPEGYSVSREKKERFSLILESASTNQTSMYLCASRTANGGELFFGEGSRLTVL.

The chain is built from TRBV7-2 and TRBJ2-7, with 7 nucleotides matching TRBD1. The ends lost 6 bases at V and 1 base at J; junction bases unmatched: 18. Germline CDR1 and CDR2: SGHTA and FQGNSA. The CDR3 consists of 18 residues. The CDR3 DNA is TGTGCCAGCAGGACCTACCGACAGGGAAAAATACGGTCCTACGAGCAGTACTTC. Amino acids: CASRTYRQGKIRSYEQYF.

The rearrangement links TRBV6-1 to TRBJ1-5, with D unresolved. V lost 7 bases and J 5 bases, leaving 15 bases between the germline ends. CDR3 length: 14 residues. Germline assignment: CDR1 MNHNS and CDR2 SASEGT. The DNA of the CDR3 is TGTGCCAGCAACGAGGATTATTGGGATCAGCCCCAGCATTTT. Protein product: CASNEDYWDQPQHF.

In the case of this clone: This same CDR3 is encoded by further DNA sequences in the sample. J is TRBJ1-5 and V is TRBV27; the D is unclear. This CDR3 is 12 amino acids long. Germline CDR1 reads MNHEY; CDR2 reads SMNVEV (reference sequence). V lost 5 bases and J 2 bases, leaving 4 bases between the germline ends. CDR3 sequence reads: CASSTGNQPQHF. The DNA of the CDR3 is TGTGCCAGCAGTACTGGCAATCAGCCCCAGCATTTT.

This clone has just one count. V usage is TRBV4-3 and J usage is TRBJ2-2; perhaps TRBD2 as D (7 bases). Germline lookup yields CDR1 LGHNA and CDR2 YSLEER. Deletions cut 0 bases from V and 7 bases from J, with 15 bases between. This CDR3 is 16 amino acids long. The CDR3 region has the DNA TGCGCCAGCAGCCAAGAAGGGGGGGATCGGAGCGGGGAGCTGTTTTTT. Protein sequence: CASSQEGGDRSGELFF.

This chain connects TRBV12-5 to TRBJ2-7, with a possible D match to TRBD1 (6 bases). Germline CDR1 is LGHNT and CDR2 is FRNRAP. Trimming took 3 bases from V and 5 from J, leaving 23 bases between them. The CDR3 runs 17 residues. Written as DNA, the CDR3 is TGTGCTAGTGGTTTCCATACTTTGACAGGAATTCACCACGAGCAGTACTTC. The encoded protein is CASGFHTLTGIHHEQYF.

The chain has TRBV27 and TRBJ1-1; possibly TRBD1 for D (6 bases). Germline CDR1 MNHEY, CDR2 SMNVEV (reference sequence). Between the trimmed V and J ends, which lost 4 bases and 3 bases, there was a span of 9 bases. This CDR3 has 13 amino acids. The CDR3 coding sequence is TGTGCCAGCAGTTATGAGGGGGACACTGAAGCTTTCTTT. It specifies CASSYEGDTEAFF.

CDR3 nucleotide sequence: TGTGCCAGCAGACCAAGGACACTCGGGGAGCTGTTTTTT. The encoded protein is CASRPRTLGELFF. V is TRBV27 and J is TRBJ2-2; TRBD1 might be the D (5 bases). In germline, CDR1 is MNHEY, CDR2 SMNVEV (reference sequence). V dropped 6 bases and J dropped 7 bases, with 12 bases sitting between them. The CDR3 consists of 13 residues.

CDR3 in amino acids: CATSRDMAGSMDTEAFF. The CDR3 nucleotides read TGTGCCACCAGCAGAGACATGGCGGGGAGTATGGACACTGAAGCTTTCTTT. The chain uses TRBV15 and TRBJ1-1, with D hard to call. Trimming took off 0 bases at V and 3 bases at J, with 17 bases between the two ends. Germline V gene data show CDR1 as LNHNV and CDR2 as YYDKDF (reference sequence). CDR3 size: 17 residues.

The rearrangement links TRBV28 to TRBJ2-2; TRBD2 might be the D (6 bases). This CDR3 is 23 amino acids long. CDR1 is MDHEN and CDR2 is SYDVKM in the germline V gene. V was trimmed by 6 bases and J by 0 bases, leaving 35 bases between them. Written as DNA, the CDR3 is TGTGCCAGCAGCCCCTCCCGGAGGGCGCTTGAGGCCCGGGAGCCCCCGAACACCGGGGAGCTGTTTTTT. Amino acids: CASSPSRRALEAREPPNTGELFF.

This chain uses TRBV27 with TRBJ2-7; 8 nucleotides align to TRBD2. V lost 3 bases to trimming and J lost 2 bases; unmatched junction nucleotides: 6. Germline CDR1 is MNHEY and CDR2 is SMNVEV (reference sequence). The CDR3 length is 15 residues. DNA of the CDR3: TGTGCCAGCAGTTTTCTCGGGGGGGTTACCTACGAGCAGTACTTC. Residues: CASSFLGGVTYEQYF.

This clone showed up just a few times. This rearrangement joins TRBV2 to TRBJ1-5, with D maybe TRBD1 (6 bases). The CDR3 consists of 16 residues. The germline CDR1 and CDR2 sequences are SNHLY and FYNNEI. Trimming stripped 1 base from V and 5 bases from J, with 15 bases between. This chain's CDR3 is CASSEDYRQDYQPQHF. The CDR3 DNA reads as TGTGCCAGCAGTGAAGATTATCGACAGGACTATCAGCCCCAGCATTTT.

This chain uses TRBV2 with TRBJ2-7, with 13 bases matching TRBD2. J lost 2 bases, V lost 8 bases, and 15 bases had no gene match. The germline gives CDR1 SNHLY, CDR2 FYNNEI. CDR3 length: 18 amino acids. The CDR3 coding sequence is TGTGCCAGCGGTACCAGGACCGGGACTAGCGGGAAGACCTACGAGCAGTACTTC. Its translation is CASGTRTGTSGKTYEQYF.

The rearrangement links TRBV7-2 to TRBJ1-1; D is undetermined. The CDR3 length is 16 residues. The germline V gene has CDR1 SGHTA and CDR2 FQGNSA. V was pared by 2 bases and J by 1 base, with 14 bases between. CDR3 in amino acids: CASSLLVPGKNTEAFF. Written as DNA, the CDR3 is TGTGCCAGCAGCTTACTGGTCCCGGGAAAGAACACTGAAGCTTTCTTT.